Detailed here is one T cell receptor (beta chain). The sample belongs to a study of blood T cells in healthy people across ages. The CDR3 covers 18 residues. Deletions cut 1 base from V and 5 bases from J, with 22 bases between. Germline V lookup: CDR1 LNHNV, CDR2 YYDKDF (reference sequence). The use of a sample-barcoded 5' primer and a J-beta primer mix characterized a second PCR of about 7 to 12 cycles. The authors tagged each cDNA molecule using a template-switch adaptor with 12 random nucleotides. TCRdb re-derived calls from the 5' RACE reads in MiXCR, one entry per CDR3 protein. The table records over 950,000 distinct CDR3 sequences, 45% to 60% of them present only once.

The sample was blood. The chain combines TRBV15 with TRBJ2-3, with D perhaps TRBD1 or TRBD2 (6 bases each). This receptor was obtained from an older woman in good health. CDR3 in amino acids: CATSRAGTSPGGGDTQYF. The CDR3 DNA follows: TGTGCCACCAGCAGAGCTGGGACGTCTCCAGGAGGGGGAGATACGCAGTATTTT.